This TCR beta chain was found in a study of blood T cells in healthy people across ages. Study conclusions and caveats: There was a strong correlation between TCR beta diversity and naive T cell percentage. Both naive CD4+ cell counts and diversity were greater in long-lived donors than in aged donors.

Of note for this clonotype: Its antigen is as yet unknown. A read error may account for a junction end that differs from germline.

The CDR3 is 15 residues long. A second PCR of roughly 6 to 12 cycles used a sample-barcoded 5' primer and a J-beta primer mix. Each cDNA molecule was tagged by a template-switch adaptor with 12 random nucleotides. All samples yielded 2.5 million or more CDR3-containing paired-end reads. TCRdb re-called the 5' RACE reads through MiXCR, storing one row per CDR3 protein. The data show 630,000 or so distinct CDR3 sequences, with roughly 31% seen just once and approximately 14% held by the top ten. This TCR derives from a woman older than 75 in good health. The rearrangement links TRBV12-3 or TRBV12-4 to TRBJ2-3, with 8 bases lining up with TRBD2. Sequencing used blood. CDR3 nucleotides: TGTGCCAGCGGGAAGCGGGGGTCGAGCACAGATACGCGGTATTTT. Translated, it gives CASGKRGSSTDTRYF.